The rows below give T cell receptor beta chains drawn from one sample of a study of T cells in Graves' hyperthyroidism and ophthalmopathy. Using its own MiXCR run on the multiplex PCR reads, TCRdb lists one record per CDR3 protein. The table has about 640,000 distinct CDR3 sequences, roughly 45% seen once. The sequenced sample consisted of peripheral blood or thyroid tissue (not recorded which). The receptor set was obtained from an adult man with Graves' disease, either hyperthyroidism or ophthalmopathy (not recorded which). The CDR3 runs from the conserved cysteine through the conserved F or W. The D gene is left open where the match is weak. Clone size appears in some rows only: once, few, many, or a class for an expanded clone.

CDR3 protein,CDR3 DNA,D gene,clone size,J gene,V gene
CASSVNNSPLHF,TGTGCCAGCAGTGTTAACAATTCACCCCTCCACTTT,NA,NA,TRBJ1-6,TRBV25-1
CASSLGTFGNTIYF,TGTGCCAGCAGCCTCGGGACATTTGGAAACACCATATATTTT,NA,few,TRBJ1-3,TRBV7-2
CASRPGGYQPQHF,TGTGCCAGCAGGCCGGGGGGGTATCAGCCCCAGCATTTT,NA,many,TRBJ1-5,TRBV2
CSADERRANYGYTF,TGCAGCGCAGACGAAAGGAGAGCTAACTATGGCTACACCTTC,NA,few,TRBJ1-2,TRBV20-1
CASSGSGGGYTF,TGTGCCAGCAGTGGTAGCGGAGGAGGCTACACCTTC,NA,NA,TRBJ1-2,TRBV2
CSAAIEKLFF,TGCAGCGCGGCCATCGAAAAACTGTTTTTT,NA,NA,TRBJ1-4,TRBV20-1
CACTRVQRETQYF,TGTGCCTGCACAAGAGTCCAGCGGGAGACCCAGTACTTC,NA,NA,TRBJ2-5,TRBV7-8
CASRHNRARQPQHF,TGTGCCAGCAGACACAACCGGGCACGTCAGCCCCAGCATTTT,NA,NA,TRBJ1-5,TRBV2
CAITMDGGSGNTIYF,TGTGCCATCACCATGGACGGAGGCTCTGGAAACACCATATATTTT,NA,many,TRBJ1-3,TRBV10-3
CASTNGPGVGTGELFF,TGTGCCAGCACCAATGGCCCGGGAGTGGGCACCGGGGAGCTGTTTTTT,NA,NA,TRBJ2-2,TRBV7-8
CASSLEAIGLAVEETQYF,TGTGCCAGCAGCTTAGAGGCGATCGGGCTAGCGGTGGAGGAGACCCAGTACTTC,TRBD2,few,TRBJ2-5,TRBV7-9
CASSFAGRILYGYTF,TGTGCCAGCAGCTTTGCTGGACGGATCCTCTATGGCTACACCTTC,NA,once,TRBJ1-2,TRBV5-4
CASSPKLGYEQYF,TGTGCCAGTAGTCCCAAACTAGGCTACGAGCAGTACTTC,NA,few,TRBJ2-7,TRBV19
CASSLGPGRDYEQYF,TGTGCCAGCAGCTTAGGACCGGGGCGGGACTACGAGCAGTACTTC,NA,many,TRBJ2-7,TRBV7-2
CASIRTGTTEAFF,TGTGCCAGCATCAGAACAGGGACCACTGAAGCTTTCTTT,NA,few,TRBJ1-1,TRBV12-3/TRBV12-4